The 31 T cell receptor beta chains given below trace back to one sample, sequenced in a study of blood T cell repertoires in COVID-19. Produced via immunoSEQ multiplex PCR; TCRdb's table is partial and in-frame only. Of 310,000 or so clones in the sample, roughly nine tenths were seen once. The sample taken for sequencing was peripheral blood. The source is a man aged 18 to 30 who had recovered from COVID-19.

This clone was seen only once. This chain connects TRBV30 to TRBJ2-3; D may be TRBD2 (6 bases). Germline V CDR1 and CDR2: GTSNPN, SVGIG (reference sequence). Trimming took 0 bases from V and 0 from J, leaving 13 bases between them. This CDR3 contains 16 residues. This CDR3 reads CAWSVPWGVSTDTQYF. In DNA form, the CDR3 reads TGTGCCTGGAGTGTACCTTGGGGGGTCAGCACAGATACGCAGTATTTT.

The chain couples TRBV18 to TRBJ1-1; 8 positions match TRBD1. Trimming cost V 6 bases and J 2 bases; bases outside gene matches: 11. This CDR3 contains 16 residues. Germline V gene data show CDR1 as KGHSH and CDR2 as LQKENI. CDR3 residues: CASSPTGQGFNTEAFF. The CDR3 region has the DNA TGTGCCAGCTCTCCAACTGGACAGGGATTCAACACTGAAGCTTTCTTT. Complete variable domain (other parts from reference TRBV18 and TRBJ1-1): NAGVMQNPRHLVRRRGQEARLRCSPMKGHSHVYWYRQLPEEGLKFMVYLQKENIIDESGMPKERFSAEFPKEGPSILRIQQVVRGDSAAYFCASSPTGQGFNTEAFFGQGTRLTVV.

This chain links TRBV5-1 with TRBJ2-1; D unclear. This CDR3 has 14 residues. Trimming pared 4 bases from V and 8 bases from J, leaving 16 bases between. In germline, CDR1 is SGHRS, CDR2 YFSETQ. CDR3 coding DNA: TGCGCCAGCAGCCCCTCGGTGCAAACCGATGAGCAGTTCTTC. It specifies CASSPSVQTDEQFF.

The gene calls are TRBV19 and TRBJ2-7; TRBD2 might be the D (6 bases). Germline CDR1 and CDR2: LNHDA and SQIVND (reference sequence). The ends were cut back, 4 bases at V and 4 bases at J, with 11 bases in the middle. The length of the CDR3 is 13 residues. This CDR3 is CASSREVTYEQYF. Here the CDR3 DNA reads TGTGCCAGTAGTAGGGAGGTTACTTACGAGCAGTACTTC.

This clone was seen repeatedly, ten times or more. The V and J genes are TRBV6-4 and TRBJ2-5; tentative D call: TRBD1 (6 bases). Trimming removed 2 bases from V and 3 bases from J, with 16 bases in between. The CDR3 consists of 16 residues. Per germline, CDR1 MRHNA and CDR2 SNTAGT. Here the CDR3 reads CASSDPPTGLEETQYF. DNA of the CDR3: TGTGCCAGCAGTGACCCCCCCACAGGGTTGGAAGAGACCCAGTACTTC.

V usage is TRBV5-1 and J usage is TRBJ2-7, with TRBD1 matching over 8 bases. Germline CDR1 and CDR2: SGHRS and YFSETQ. The CDR3 has 15 residues. The V segment lost 4 bases and the J segment 0 bases; nucleotides outside the gene matches: 6. CDR3 protein: CASSPPTGDSYEQYF. CDR3 in DNA: TGCGCCAGCAGCCCCCCGACAGGGGACTCCTACGAGCAGTACTTC. The full variable domain, with the rest looked up from reference TRBV5-1 and TRBJ2-7, is KAGVTQTPRYLIKTRGQQVTLSCSPISGHRSVSWYQQTPGQGLQFLFEYFSETQRNKGNFPGRFSGRQFSNSRSEMNVSTLELGDSALYLCASSPPTGDSYEQYFGPGTRLTVT.

This sequence joins TRBV6-5 and TRBJ2-2; D unresolved. Trimming took 3 bases from V and 6 from J, leaving 8 bases between them. This CDR3 spans 13 amino acids. Germline CDR1 MNHEY, CDR2 SVGAGI. Written as DNA, the CDR3 is TGTGCCAGCAGTTATGGAGTTTCCGGGGAGCTGTTTTTT. Protein: CASSYGVSGELFF.

The gene calls are TRBV27 and TRBJ2-7; 10 bases match TRBD2. This CDR3 comprises 14 residues. The germline V gene has CDR1 MNHEY and CDR2 SMNVEV (reference sequence). The V and J ends lost 3 bases and 2 bases, in that order; junction bases with no gene match: 1. The DNA of the CDR3 is TGTGCCAGCAGTTTCAGCGGGAGGGCCTACGAGCAGTACTTC. Translation gives CASSFSGRAYEQYF.

V usage is TRBV2 and J usage is TRBJ1-5, with TRBD1 matching over 7 bases. Looked up from germline, CDR1 is SNHLY and CDR2 is FYNNEI. The junction had 10 bases not matched to a gene; V was cut back by 10 bases and J by 7 bases. This CDR3 has 13 residues. CDR3 bases: TGTGCCACCGCACAGGGGCCGGGACAGCCCCAGCATTTT. Its protein is CATAQGPGQPQHF.

The chain is built from TRBV7-9 and TRBJ1-4; 9 positions match TRBD1. The CDR3 is 15 residues long. Germline CDR1 and CDR2: SEHNR and FQNEAQ (reference sequence). V shed 5 bases, J shed 5 bases, and the junction held 6 bases outside the gene matches. The DNA for the CDR3 is TGTGCCAGCAGCCAACAGGGGGCTAGGAATGAAAAACTGTTTTTT. As protein: CASSQQGARNEKLFF.

Here the CDR3 DNA reads TGTGCCAGCAGTGACTCCTGGCATTCGGGCGGGGAGCTGTTTTTT. Translated, it gives CASSDSWHSGGELFF. The chain is built from TRBV6-4 and TRBJ2-2, with D unresolved. The V end was cut by 0 bases, the J end by 7 bases, with 12 bases between. CDR3 length equals 15 residues. Germline CDR1 MRHNA, CDR2 SNTAGT.

On this clone: The same CDR3 can be traced to other DNA sequences in this sample. The chain combines TRBV5-1 with TRBJ2-1; D may be TRBD1 (5 bases). The CDR3 consists of 13 residues. Germline V gives CDR1 SGHRS, CDR2 YFSETQ. Trimming stripped 0 bases from V and 4 bases from J, with 5 bases between. This CDR3 is CASSLGQYNEQFF. CDR3 sequence (DNA): TGCGCCAGCAGCTTGGGACAGTACAATGAGCAGTTCTTC.

This clone was detected once. At the DNA level, this CDR3 is encoded by other sequences in the same sample as well. The V gene is TRBV11-3, the J gene TRBJ1-1; no clear D gene. Germline CDR1 reads SGHNT; CDR2 reads YENEEA. Trimming left V 1 base short and J 1 base short, with 7 bases between. The CDR3 totals 14 residues. CDR3 sequence reads: CASSLGRGNTEAFF. For the CDR3, the DNA is TGTGCCAGCAGCTTAGGTCGAGGGAACACTGAAGCTTTCTTT.

J is TRBJ2-3 and V is TRBV3-1 (or the pseudogene TRBV3-2); 7 bases map to TRBD1. This CDR3 contains 16 residues. V lost 1 base, J lost 1 base, and 5 bases stayed unmatched. Germline lookup yields CDR1 LGHDT and CDR2 YNNKEL (reference sequence). The DNA of the CDR3 is TGTGCCAGCAGCCAAGGGGTCGGACAGGGCACAGATACGCAGTATTTT. This encodes CASSQGVGQGTDTQYF.

This sequence joins TRBV14 and TRBJ2-7; 7 bases fit TRBD2. Per the germline V gene, CDR1 is SGHDN and CDR2 is FVKESK. The CDR3 is made up of 13 amino acids. J lost 12 bases, V lost 2 bases, and 10 bases had no gene match. CDR3 coding DNA: TGTGCCAGCAGCCAACTTCGGGGGGACTGGACGTACTTC. The encoded protein is CASSQLRGDWTYF.

The rearrangement joins TRBV19 to TRBJ1-2; D is unclear. Deletions cut 3 bases from V and 8 bases from J, with 10 bases between. Germline V gene sequence: CDR1 LNHDA, CDR2 SQIVND (reference sequence). The CDR3 has 12 amino acids. The CDR3 sequence: CASSIWGEGYTF. CDR3 nucleotide sequence: TGTGCCAGTAGTATCTGGGGAGAAGGCTACACCTTC.

V gene TRBV29-1 combines with J gene TRBJ2-5; possible D gene TRBD1, 6 bases. V shed 6 bases and J shed 1 base, with 12 bases lying between them. This CDR3 is built from 13 residues. In germline, CDR1 is SQVTM, CDR2 ANQGSEA. For the CDR3, the DNA is TGCAGCGTCCGGGACATCCTCCAAGAGACCCAGTACTTC. It specifies CSVRDILQETQYF.

This chain connects TRBV28 to TRBJ1-4; D unresolved. The CDR3 has 13 amino acids. The V gene lost 7 bases and the J gene lost 5 bases, with 11 bases spanning the gap. CDR1 is MDHEN and CDR2 is SYDVKM in the germline V gene. CDR3 DNA: TGTGCCAGCACAGAACACACCAATGAAAAACTGTTTTTT. Its translation is CASTEHTNEKLFF. The full variable domain, rest sourced from reference TRBV28 and TRBJ1-4, is DVKVTQSSRYLVKRTGEKVFLECVQDMDHENMFWYRQDPGLGLRLIYFSYDVKMKEKGDIPEGYSVSREKKERFSLILESASTNQTSMYLCASTEHTNEKLFFGSGTQLSVL.

V and J are TRBV19 and TRBJ1-1; D may be TRBD1 (5 bases). This CDR3 is 13 amino acids long. Germline V gene sequence: CDR1 LNHDA, CDR2 SQIVND (reference sequence). The V end was cut by 4 bases, the J end by 5 bases, with 11 bases between. The CDR3 DNA reads TGTGCCAGTAGTACTCAGGGCCGAACTGAAGCTTTCTTT. Protein product: CASSTQGRTEAFF.

This clone was picked up a small number of times. The rearrangement links TRBV7-9 to TRBJ1-2; possible D gene TRBD1, 5 bases. V dropped 5 bases and J dropped 8 bases, with 21 bases sitting between them. This CDR3 is built from 15 residues. The germline V gene encodes CDR1 SEHNR and CDR2 FQNEAQ (reference sequence). The CDR3: CASSLSGGTLRGYTF. DNA for the CDR3: TGTGCCAGCAGCCTCTCGGGGGGAACACTTCGGGGCTACACCTTC.

A note on this clone: A read error may account for a junction end that differs from germline. V is TRBV11-3 and J is TRBJ1-1; no definite D call. This CDR3 is built from 13 residues. CDR1 and CDR2 (germline): SGHNT, YENEEA. The CDR3 sequence: CASSFYPNSEAFF. The CDR3, as DNA: TGTGCCAGCAGCTTTTATCCCAACAGTGAAGCTTTCTTT.

The chain carries TRBV9 and TRBJ2-2; the match to TRBD2 covers 12 bases. Germline CDR1 is SGDLS and CDR2 is YYNGEE. CDR3 length: 15 residues. The V gene end was trimmed by 4 bases and the J gene end by 7 bases; junction bases not matched to a gene: 5. CDR3 in DNA: TGTGCCAGCAGCTCCCGGGGACTAGCGGGCGGGGAGCTGTTTTTT. Its protein is CASSSRGLAGGELFF.

The gene calls are TRBV5-1 and TRBJ2-2; tentatively, D is TRBD1 (6 bases). The V gene lost 0 bases and the J gene lost 3 bases, with 12 bases spanning the gap. Germline V CDR1 and CDR2: SGHRS, YFSETQ. The CDR3 is 16 residues long. CDR3: CASSLGQGPYTGELFF. The CDR3 DNA reads TGCGCCAGCAGCTTGGGGCAGGGGCCCTACACCGGGGAGCTGTTTTTT.

The gene calls are TRBV9 and TRBJ1-1; TRBD1 matches at 9 bases. The V gene's germline CDR1 is SGDLS and CDR2 YYNGEE. The CDR3 covers 16 residues. The ends lost 2 bases at V and 4 bases at J; junction bases unmatched: 9. CDR3 sequence reads: CASSVTGGAGSTEAFF. The DNA of the CDR3 is TGTGCCAGCAGCGTTACAGGGGGCGCGGGGTCCACTGAAGCTTTCTTT.

The genes are TRBV19 and TRBJ1-2; tentative D call: TRBD1 (6 bases). The V and J ends lost 5 bases and 8 bases respectively, with 27 bases between them. The germline V gene has CDR1 LNHDA and CDR2 SQIVND (reference sequence). CDR3 size: 17 residues. CDR3 nucleotides: TGTGCCAGTAGTTGGGTTCCCGACAGGCACCCTACTAAGGGCTACACCTTC. Its translation: CASSWVPDRHPTKGYTF.

The chain couples TRBV6-5 to TRBJ1-2; D is perhaps TRBD1 (5 bases). Trimming took off 2 bases at V and 8 bases at J, with 18 bases between the two ends. The V gene's germline CDR1 is MNHEY and CDR2 SVGAGI. The CDR3 runs 15 residues. The CDR3 loop is CASSYAPGGEGGYTF. The CDR3 DNA follows: TGTGCCAGCAGTTACGCGCCGGGGGGAGAAGGAGGCTACACCTTC.

V gene TRBV29-1 combines with J gene TRBJ2-1; D ambiguous. Per the germline V gene, CDR1 is SQVTM and CDR2 is ANQGSEA. CDR3 size: 12 residues. V shed 7 bases and J shed 9 bases, with 16 bases lying between them. In DNA form, the CDR3 reads TGCAGCGCCGTCCCTAGTAACGCTGAGCAGTTCTTC. It codes for CSAVPSNAEQFF.

This chain uses TRBV7-2 with TRBJ2-2; 8 bases align to TRBD1. V lost 4 bases, J lost 3 bases, and 4 bases stayed unmatched. Germline V gene lookup returns CDR1 SGHTA and CDR2 FQGNSA. This CDR3 comprises 15 residues. The CDR3 loop is CASSSTGVDTGELFF. The CDR3 DNA sequence: TGTGCCAGCAGCTCGACAGGGGTCGACACCGGGGAGCTGTTTTTT.

This clone has just one count. V is TRBV2 and J is TRBJ2-7; 10 bases fit TRBD1. The CDR3 length is 12 residues. J was trimmed by 5 bases and V by 11 bases; bases with no gene match: 6. Looked up from germline, CDR1 is SNHLY and CDR2 is FYNNEI. CDR3 residues: CAAGDRGHEQYF. For the CDR3, the DNA is TGTGCCGCAGGGGACAGGGGCCACGAGCAGTACTTC.

The chain joins TRBV29-1 to TRBJ2-3; the match to TRBD2 covers 8 bases. The V and J ends lost 4 bases and 7 bases, in that order; junction bases with no gene match: 7. The CDR3 is made up of 13 amino acids. Germline values: CDR1 SQVTM, CDR2 ANQGSEA. CDR3: CSVARLASYTQYF. The CDR3 nucleotides read TGCAGCGTTGCCCGACTAGCGAGTTATACGCAGTATTTT.

This rearrangement joins TRBV4-3 to TRBJ2-2, with TRBD1 matching 11 bases. Germline V CDR1 and CDR2: LGHNA, YSLEER. After removal of 4 bases from V and 5 bases from J, the junction contained 9 bases not matched to a gene. The CDR3 is 17 amino acids. DNA of the CDR3: TGCGCCAGCAGCCCTGGACAGGGGGCTTTGAGAACCGGGGAGCTGTTTTTT. Translation gives CASSPGQGALRTGELFF.